The 4 T cell receptor beta chains reported below all come from one sample, sequenced in a study of T cell repertoires in cytomegalovirus infection. The antigens these receptors bind are not known. TCRdb re-called the reads with MiXCR, one entry per CDR3 protein. The table records about 110,000 distinct CDR3 sequences, 42% of them present only once. Source: CD8+ T cells from cultured PBMCs, taken from culture after CMV antigen stimulation. Source of these receptors: a human donor in good health (CMV status not recorded). Some clones in this sample may be carry-over from other donors' samples.

This clonotype was recorded many times. The rearrangement uses TRBV19 and TRBJ1-4; TRBD1 might be the D (6 bases). Germline V lookup: CDR1 LNHDA, CDR2 SQIVND (reference sequence). This CDR3 is 15 amino acids long. Trimming took off 5 bases at V and 0 bases at J, with 10 bases between the two ends. CDR3 in amino acids: CASSLWTATNEKLFF. CDR3 DNA: TGTGCCAGTAGTTTATGGACAGCAACTAATGAAAAACTGTTTTTT.

The chain uses TRBV11-2 and TRBJ1-2; D gene ambiguous. The CDR3 length is 16 residues. Germline CDR1 SGHAT, CDR2 FQNNGV. Between the trimmed V and J ends, which lost 1 base and 2 bases, there was a span of 14 bases. Written as DNA, the CDR3 is TGTGCCAGCAGCTTAGCTTTTTGGGGTCGGAACTATGGCTACACCTTC. It specifies CASSLAFWGRNYGYTF.

This clonotype was picked up many times. CDR3 protein: CASSQGKGGWNNSPLHF. CDR3 nucleotide sequence: TGTGCCAGCAGCCAAGGAAAAGGGGGCTGGAATAATTCACCCCTCCACTTT. This chain uses TRBV3-1 with TRBJ1-6; 7 bases align to TRBD1. V lost 1 base to trimming and J lost 5 bases; unmatched junction nucleotides: 8. From germline, CDR1 is LGHDT and CDR2 YNNKEL (reference sequence). This CDR3 is 17 amino acids long.

Many counts were recorded for this clonotype. The rearrangement uses TRBV4-1 and TRBJ2-1; 12 bases are shared with TRBD2. Per the germline V gene, CDR1 is MGHRA and CDR2 is YSYEKL. V gave up 4 bases and J gave up 2 bases; unmatched junction bases: 3. The CDR3 extends over 16 amino acids. The CDR3 region is CASSRTSGETYNEQFF. CDR3 sequence (DNA): TGCGCCAGCAGCCGGACTAGCGGGGAAACCTACAATGAGCAGTTCTTC.